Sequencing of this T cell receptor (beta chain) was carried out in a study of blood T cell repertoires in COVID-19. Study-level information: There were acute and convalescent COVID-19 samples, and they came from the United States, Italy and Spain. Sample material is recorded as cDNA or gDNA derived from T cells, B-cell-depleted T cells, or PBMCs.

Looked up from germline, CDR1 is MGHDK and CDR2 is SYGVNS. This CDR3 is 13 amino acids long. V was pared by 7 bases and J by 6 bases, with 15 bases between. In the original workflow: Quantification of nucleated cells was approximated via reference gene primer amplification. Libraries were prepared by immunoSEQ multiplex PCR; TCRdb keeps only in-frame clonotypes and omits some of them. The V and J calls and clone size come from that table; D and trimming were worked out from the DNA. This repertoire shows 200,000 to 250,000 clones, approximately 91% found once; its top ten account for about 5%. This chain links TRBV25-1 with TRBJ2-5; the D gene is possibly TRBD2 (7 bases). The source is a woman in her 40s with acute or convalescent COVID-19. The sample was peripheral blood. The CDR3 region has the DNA TGTGCCAGCAAGGAGGGGGGGTCGAAGACCCAGTACTTC. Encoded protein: CASKEGGSKTQYF.